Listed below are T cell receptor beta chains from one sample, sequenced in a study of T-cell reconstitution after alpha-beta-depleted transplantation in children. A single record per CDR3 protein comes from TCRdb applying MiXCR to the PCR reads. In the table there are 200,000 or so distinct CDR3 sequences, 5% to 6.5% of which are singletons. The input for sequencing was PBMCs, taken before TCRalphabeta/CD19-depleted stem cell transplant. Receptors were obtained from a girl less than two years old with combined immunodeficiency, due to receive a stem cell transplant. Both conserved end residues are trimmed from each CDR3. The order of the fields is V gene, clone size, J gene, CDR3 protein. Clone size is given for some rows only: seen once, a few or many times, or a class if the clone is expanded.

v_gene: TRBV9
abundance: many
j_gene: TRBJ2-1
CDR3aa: ASSDRLAGSYNEQF

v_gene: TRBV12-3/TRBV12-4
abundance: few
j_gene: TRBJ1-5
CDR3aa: ASSFYRDRAPTYSNQPQH

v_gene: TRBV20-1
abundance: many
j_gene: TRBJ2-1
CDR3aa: SAIDPLAGAGNEQF

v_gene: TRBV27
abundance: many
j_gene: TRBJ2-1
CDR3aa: ASSLTSGRTDEQF

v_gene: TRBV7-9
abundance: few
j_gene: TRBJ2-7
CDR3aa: ASSLGGRFRYEQY

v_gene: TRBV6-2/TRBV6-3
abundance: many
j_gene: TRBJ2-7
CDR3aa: ARPKPAQGLGYEQY

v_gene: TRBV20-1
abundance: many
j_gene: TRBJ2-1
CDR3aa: SAASGSSYNEQF

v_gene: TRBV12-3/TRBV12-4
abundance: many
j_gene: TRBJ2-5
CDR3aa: ASTSGQGRVKTQY

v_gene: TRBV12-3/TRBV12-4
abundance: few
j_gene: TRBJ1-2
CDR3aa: ASSTQGARGYT

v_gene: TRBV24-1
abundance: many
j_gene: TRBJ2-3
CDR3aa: ATSDFGAPDTQY

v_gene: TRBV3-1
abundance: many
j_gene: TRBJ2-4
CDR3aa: ASSQGASGRMDLY

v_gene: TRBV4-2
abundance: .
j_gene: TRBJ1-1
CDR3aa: ASSPRDRGLEDTEAF

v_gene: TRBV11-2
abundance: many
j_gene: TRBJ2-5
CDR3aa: ASSLDPIRMEETQY

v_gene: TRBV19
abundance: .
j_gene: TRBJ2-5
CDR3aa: ASSGQGAETQY

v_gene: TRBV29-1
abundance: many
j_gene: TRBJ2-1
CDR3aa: SVRVEQF

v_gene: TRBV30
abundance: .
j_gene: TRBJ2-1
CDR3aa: ALGGGGDRSYNEQF

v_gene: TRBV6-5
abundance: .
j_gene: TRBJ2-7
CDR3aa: ASNLLRDGAYEQY

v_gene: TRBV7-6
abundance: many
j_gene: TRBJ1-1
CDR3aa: ASTPTGPTEAF

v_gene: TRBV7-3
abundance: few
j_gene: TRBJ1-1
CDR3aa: ASSLTSTGGGGEAF

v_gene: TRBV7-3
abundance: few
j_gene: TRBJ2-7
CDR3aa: ASSPRGQGGEQY

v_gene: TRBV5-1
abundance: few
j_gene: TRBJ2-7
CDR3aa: ASSLEDGNEQY

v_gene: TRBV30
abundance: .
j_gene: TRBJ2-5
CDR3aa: AWSLGEGLVQETQY

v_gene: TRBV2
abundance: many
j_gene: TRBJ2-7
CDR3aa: ASSVVGTSGAYEQY

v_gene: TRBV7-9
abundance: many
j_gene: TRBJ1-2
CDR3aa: ASSLDRALYGYT

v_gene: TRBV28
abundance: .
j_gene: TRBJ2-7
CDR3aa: AMGPGGQKVYEQY

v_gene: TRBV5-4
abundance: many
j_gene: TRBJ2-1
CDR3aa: ASSVGWAGVYNEQF

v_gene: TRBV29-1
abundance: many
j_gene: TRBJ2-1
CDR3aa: SVEAGGPPYEQF